This is a list of T cell receptor beta chains from one sample in a study of cytotoxic CD8 clonotypes in ibrutinib-treated CLL. Profiled with immunoSEQ multiplex PCR; TCRdb holds only in-frame clones, not every one. Altogether about 310,000 clones are present, around four fifths being singletons, with the ten largest covering about 6.7%. The sequencing here drew on PBMCs, taken before ibrutinib treatment. The receptors stem from a human donor with chronic lymphocytic leukemia. Each CDR3 is given with its conserved first and last residue. The D gene is left open where the match is weak. Rows may omit the clone size; those that give it use once, few, many or a size class.

clone_size	v_call	d_call	j_call	cdr3_aa	cdr3_nt
NA	TRBV27	NA	TRBJ2-7	CASSLLSGAPSSYEQYF	TGTGCCAGCAGTCTGCTTTCGGGGGCGCCGAGCTCCTACGAGCAGTACTTC
NA	TRBV28	TRBD2	TRBJ2-1	CASSFLLGGRAGEQFF	TGTGCCAGCAGTTTCCTCCTCGGCGGGAGGGCCGGTGAGCAGTTCTTC
NA	TRBV5-6	NA	TRBJ2-4	CASSLVWENIQYF	TGTGCCAGCAGCTTGGTTTGGGAAAACATTCAGTACTTC
once	TRBV6-6	NA	TRBJ2-1	CASTYATYNEQFF	TGTGCCAGCACCTACGCGACCTACAATGAGCAGTTCTTC
NA	TRBV4-3	NA	TRBJ2-7	CASSHPLYSPEQYF	TGCGCCAGCAGCCACCCTCTCTATAGTCCCGAGCAGTACTTC
NA	TRBV30	TRBD1	TRBJ1-3	CALDRAFGNTIYF	TGTGCCTTGGACAGGGCCTTTGGAAACACCATATATTTT
NA	TRBV6-5	NA	TRBJ2-7	CASSYEPGAYEQYF	TGTGCCAGCAGTTACGAGCCAGGGGCCTACGAGCAGTACTTC
NA	TRBV13	TRBD2	TRBJ2-3	CASSFAGTSGNVDTQYF	TGTGCCAGCAGCTTCGCCGGGACTAGCGGTAACGTTGATACGCAGTATTTT
NA	TRBV6-5	TRBD1	TRBJ2-7	CASSPDRGPLEQYF	TGTGCCAGCAGCCCAGACAGGGGGCCTCTCGAGCAGTACTTC
NA	TRBV30	TRBD2	TRBJ2-7	CAWNERPGLALYEQYF	TGTGCCTGGAATGAACGCCCGGGACTAGCGCTATACGAGCAGTACTTC
NA	TRBV27	NA	TRBJ2-3	CASSLGPASTDTQYF	TGTGCCAGCAGTTTAGGTCCGGCTAGCACAGATACGCAGTATTTT
NA	TRBV5-1	NA	TRBJ2-2	CASSFDTHTGELFF	TGCGCCAGCAGCTTTGACACACACACCGGGGAGCTGTTTTTT
NA	TRBV5-1	NA	TRBJ2-1	CASQDTPNEQFF	TGCGCCAGCCAGGACACGCCCAATGAGCAGTTCTTC
NA	TRBV7-2	NA	TRBJ2-3	CASSLARDIGTDTQYF	TGTGCCAGCAGCTTAGCCAGGGACATAGGCACAGATACGCAGTATTTT
NA	TRBV19	TRBD2	TRBJ2-4	CASSSAGTSGDGNIQYF	TGTGCCAGTAGTAGCGCCGGGACTAGCGGAGATGGGAACATTCAGTACTTC
NA	TRBV7-6	TRBD1	TRBJ2-3	CASSSTGGADTQYF	TGTGCCAGCAGCTCAACAGGGGGCGCAGATACGCAGTATTTT
NA	TRBV4-2	NA	TRBJ1-2	CASSQVGTGKEDGYTF	TGTGCCAGCAGCCAAGTAGGAACAGGCAAGGAAGATGGCTACACCTTC
few	TRBV7-6	TRBD2	TRBJ2-3	CASSLAPGTSGSIDTQYF	TGTGCCAGCAGCTTAGCCCCTGGGACTAGCGGGAGCATAGATACGCAGTATTTT
NA	TRBV6-1	NA	TRBJ2-1	CASRIMTEQFF	TGTGCCAGCAGGATTATGACGGAGCAGTTCTTC
NA	TRBV29-1	NA	TRBJ1-2	CSVDYRNSDGYTF	TGCAGCGTAGACTACAGAAATTCAGATGGCTACACCTTC